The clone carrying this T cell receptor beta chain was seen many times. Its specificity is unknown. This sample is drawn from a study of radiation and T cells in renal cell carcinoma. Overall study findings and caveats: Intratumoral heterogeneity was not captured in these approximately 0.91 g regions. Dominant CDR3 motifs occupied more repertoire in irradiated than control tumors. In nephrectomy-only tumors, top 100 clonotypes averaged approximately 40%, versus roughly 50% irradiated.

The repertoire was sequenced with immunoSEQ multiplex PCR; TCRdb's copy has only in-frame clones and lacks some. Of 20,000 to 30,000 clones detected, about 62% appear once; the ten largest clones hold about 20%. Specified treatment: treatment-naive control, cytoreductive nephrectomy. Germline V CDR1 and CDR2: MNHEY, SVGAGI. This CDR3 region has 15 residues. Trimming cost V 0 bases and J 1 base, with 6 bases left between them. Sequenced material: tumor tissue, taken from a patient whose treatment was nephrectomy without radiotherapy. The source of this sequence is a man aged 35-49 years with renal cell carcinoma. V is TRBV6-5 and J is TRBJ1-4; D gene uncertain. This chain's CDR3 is CASSYSFVTNEKLFF. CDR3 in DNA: TGTGCCAGCAGTTACTCGTTTGTAACTAATGAAAAACTGTTTTTT.